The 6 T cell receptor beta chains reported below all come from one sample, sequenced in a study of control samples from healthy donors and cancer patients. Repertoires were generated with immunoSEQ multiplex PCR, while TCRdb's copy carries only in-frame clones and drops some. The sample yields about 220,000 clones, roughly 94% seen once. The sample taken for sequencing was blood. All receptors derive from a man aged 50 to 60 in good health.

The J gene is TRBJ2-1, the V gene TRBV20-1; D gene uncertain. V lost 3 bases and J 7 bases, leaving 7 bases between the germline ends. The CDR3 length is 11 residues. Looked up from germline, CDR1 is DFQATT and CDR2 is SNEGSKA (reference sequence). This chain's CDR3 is CSARIMNEQFF. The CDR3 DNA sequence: TGCAGTGCTAGGATTATGAATGAGCAGTTCTTC.

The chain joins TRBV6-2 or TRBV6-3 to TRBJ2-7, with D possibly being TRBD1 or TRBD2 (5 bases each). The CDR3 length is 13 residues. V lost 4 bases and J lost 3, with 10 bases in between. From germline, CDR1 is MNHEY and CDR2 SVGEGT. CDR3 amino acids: CASSFAGSYEQYF. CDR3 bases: TGTGCCAGCAGTTTCGCAGGGAGCTACGAGCAGTACTTC.

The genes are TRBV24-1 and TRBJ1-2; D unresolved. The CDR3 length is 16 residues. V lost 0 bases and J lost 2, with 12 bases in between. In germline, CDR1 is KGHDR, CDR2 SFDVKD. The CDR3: CATSDLRSAGNYGYTF. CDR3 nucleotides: TGTGCCACCAGTGATTTGAGGTCAGCGGGGAACTATGGCTACACCTTC.

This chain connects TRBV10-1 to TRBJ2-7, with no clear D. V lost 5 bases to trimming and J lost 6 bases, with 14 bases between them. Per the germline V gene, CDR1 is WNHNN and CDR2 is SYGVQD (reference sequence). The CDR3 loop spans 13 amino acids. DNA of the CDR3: TGCGCCAGCAGTCGCAGGTTGCGGTTCGAGCAGTACGTC. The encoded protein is CASSRRLRFEQYV.

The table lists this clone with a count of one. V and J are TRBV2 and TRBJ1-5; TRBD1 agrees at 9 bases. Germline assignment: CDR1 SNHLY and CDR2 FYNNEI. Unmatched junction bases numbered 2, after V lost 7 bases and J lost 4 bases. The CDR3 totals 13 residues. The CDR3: CASTGQGNQPQHF. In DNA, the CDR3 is TGTGCCAGCACGGGACAGGGAAATCAGCCCCAGCATTTT.

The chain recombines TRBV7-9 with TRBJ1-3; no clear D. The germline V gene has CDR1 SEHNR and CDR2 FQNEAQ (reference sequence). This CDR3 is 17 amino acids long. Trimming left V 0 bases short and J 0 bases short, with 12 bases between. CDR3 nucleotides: TGTGCCAGCAGCTTAGCGCGAGGGATCATCTCTGGAAACACCATATATTTT. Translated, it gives CASSLARGIISGNTIYF. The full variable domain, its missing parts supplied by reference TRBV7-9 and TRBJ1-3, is DTGVSQNPRHKITKRGQNVTFRCDPISEHNRLYWYRQTLGQGPEFLTYFQNEAQLEKSRLLSDRFSAERPKGSFSTLEIQRTEQGDSAMYLCASSLARGIISGNTIYFGEGSWLTVV.